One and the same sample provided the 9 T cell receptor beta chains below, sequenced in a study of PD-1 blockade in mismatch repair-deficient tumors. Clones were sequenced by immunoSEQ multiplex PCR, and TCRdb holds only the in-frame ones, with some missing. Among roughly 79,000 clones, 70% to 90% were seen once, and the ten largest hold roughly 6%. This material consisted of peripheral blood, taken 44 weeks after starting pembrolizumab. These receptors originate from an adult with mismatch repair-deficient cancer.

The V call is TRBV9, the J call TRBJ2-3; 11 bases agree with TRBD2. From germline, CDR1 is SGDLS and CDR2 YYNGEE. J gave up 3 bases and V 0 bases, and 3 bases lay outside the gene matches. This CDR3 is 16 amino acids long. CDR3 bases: TGTGCCAGCAGCGTAGTGCCTAGCGGGAGGACAGATACGCAGTATTTT. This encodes CASSVVPSGRTDTQYF.

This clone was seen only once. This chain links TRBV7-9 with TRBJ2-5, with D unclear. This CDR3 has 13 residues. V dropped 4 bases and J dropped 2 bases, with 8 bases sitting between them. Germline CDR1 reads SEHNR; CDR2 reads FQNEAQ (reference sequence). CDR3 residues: CASSSTQQETQYF. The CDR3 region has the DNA TGTGCCAGCAGCTCGACACAGCAAGAGACCCAGTACTTC.

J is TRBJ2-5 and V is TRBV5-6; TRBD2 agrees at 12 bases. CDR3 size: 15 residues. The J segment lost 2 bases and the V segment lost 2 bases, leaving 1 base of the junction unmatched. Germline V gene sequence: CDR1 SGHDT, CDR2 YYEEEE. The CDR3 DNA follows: TGTGCCAGCAGCTTACTAGCGGGAGGACAAGAGACCCAGTACTTC. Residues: CASSLLAGGQETQYF.

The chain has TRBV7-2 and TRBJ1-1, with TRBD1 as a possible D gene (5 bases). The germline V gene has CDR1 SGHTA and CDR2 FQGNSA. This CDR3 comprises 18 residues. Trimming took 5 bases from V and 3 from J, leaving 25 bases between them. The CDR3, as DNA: TGTGCCAGCAGCCTAAGGGGAGGCGGACGGAGGGGAGACACTGAAGCTTTCTTT. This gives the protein CASSLRGGGRRGDTEAFF.

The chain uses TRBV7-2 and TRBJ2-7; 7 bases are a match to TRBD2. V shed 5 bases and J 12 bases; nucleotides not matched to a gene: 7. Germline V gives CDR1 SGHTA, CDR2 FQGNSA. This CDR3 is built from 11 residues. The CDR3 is CASSNGLVPYF. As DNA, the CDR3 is TGTGCCAGCAGCAACGGACTAGTGCCGTACTTC.

CDR3 amino acids: CAWSVLSGKFNEQFF. CDR3 bases: TGTGCCTGGAGTGTGCTTAGCGGGAAGTTTAATGAGCAGTTCTTC. The V gene is TRBV30, the J gene TRBJ2-1, with 8 bases identical to TRBD2. CDR1 and CDR2 from the germline V gene are GTSNPN and SVGIG (reference sequence). V trimming: 0 bases; J trimming: 7 bases; junction bases outside the gene matches: 8. This CDR3 has 15 amino acids. Variable domain in full (rest from reference TRBV30 and TRBJ2-1): SQTIHQWPATLVQPVGSPLSLECTVEGTSNPNLYWYRQAAGRGLQLLFYSVGIGQISSEVPQNLSASRPQDRQFILSSKKLLLSDSGFYLCAWSVLSGKFNEQFFGPGTRLTVL.

CDR3 nucleotides: TGTGCCAGCAGCGTGTCGCCAAGGAATGGTTATGGCTACACCTTC. It codes for CASSVSPRNGYGYTF. V gene TRBV7-8 combines with J gene TRBJ1-2; D gene ambiguous. The CDR3 length is 15 residues. Deletions cut 5 bases from V and 5 bases from J, with 18 bases between. CDR1 SGHVS and CDR2 FQNEAQ come from the germline V gene.

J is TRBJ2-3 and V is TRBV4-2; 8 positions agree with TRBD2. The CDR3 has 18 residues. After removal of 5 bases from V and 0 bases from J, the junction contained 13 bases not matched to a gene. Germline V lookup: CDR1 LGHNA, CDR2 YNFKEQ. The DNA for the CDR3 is TGTGCCAGCAGCTTGCCGGTAGCGGGAACCTCTAGCACAGATACGCAGTATTTT. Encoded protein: CASSLPVAGTSSTDTQYF.

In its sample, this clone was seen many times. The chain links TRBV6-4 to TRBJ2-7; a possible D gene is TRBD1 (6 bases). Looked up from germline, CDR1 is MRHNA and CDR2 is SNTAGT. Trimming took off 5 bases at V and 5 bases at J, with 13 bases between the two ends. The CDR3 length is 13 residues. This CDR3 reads CASSNTGIHEQYF. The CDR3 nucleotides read TGTGCCAGCAGTAATACAGGGATCCACGAGCAGTACTTC.